The entry below gives a single T cell receptor (beta chain) sequence along with its context. Its antigen is as yet unknown. The data were taken from a study of cytomegalovirus exposure and HLA in healthy donors. Points from the study as a whole: Across donors, sequencing depth was assumed by presence/absence analyses to be roughly uniform. The study carried out a later analysis of TCR beta sequences. It associated approximately 15,000 of them with specific HLA alleles at a false discovery rate of 0.05. In a later analysis, TCR beta V- and J-gene trimming was associated with a missense DCLRE1C variant. Rare TCR sequences predominated, though certain public TCRs were found in many donors.

This CDR3 region has 14 residues. The ends lost 4 bases at V and 3 bases at J; junction bases unmatched: 3. The germline CDR1 and CDR2 sequences are MDHEN and SYDVKM. In the PCR, 60 Vbeta and 13 Jbeta primers were used. Assay: immunoSEQ multiplex PCR; the TCRdb copy retains only in-frame clones and omits some. The data hold about 140,000 clones, with approximately 71% observed a single time. This clonotype was sampled from a man between 18 and 29 years old in good health and CMV-seropositive. The gene calls are TRBV28 and TRBJ2-1; 7 nucleotides agree with TRBD2. The sequencing input was PBMCs. CDR3 sequence reads: CASSYKRGYNEQFF. CDR3 DNA: TGTGCCAGCAGTTACAAGCGGGGCTACAATGAGCAGTTCTTC. The variable domain in full, with the rest retrieved from reference TRBV28 and TRBJ2-1, is DVKVTQSSRYLVKRTGEKVFLECVQDMDHENMFWYRQDPGLGLRLIYFSYDVKMKEKGDIPEGYSVSREKKERFSLILESASTNQTSMYLCASSYKRGYNEQFFGPGTRLTVL.